This T cell receptor (beta chain) comes out of a study of PD-L1 blockade in urothelial cancer. Assay used: immunoSEQ multiplex PCR; TCRdb lists only in-frame clones, some missing. The sample has some 60,000 clones, about 82% seen once. Per germline, CDR1 SGDLS and CDR2 YYNGEE. The CDR3 loop spans 15 amino acids. V was pared by 0 bases and J by 6 bases, with 2 bases of the junction left unmatched. This clone occurred once. The receptor was isolated from a man aged 45-65 years with urothelial cancer. The chain has TRBV9 and TRBJ2-2; 10 positions agree with TRBD2. Sequences were derived from PBMCs, sampled around atezolizumab (anti-PD-L1) treatment. The DNA for the CDR3 is TGTGCCAGCAGCGTAGGGCTAGCGGGAGCCGGGGAGCTGTTTTTT. It encodes CASSVGLAGAGELFF.